This T cell receptor (beta chain) was recorded in a study of shared clonotypes between healthy human individuals. J gave up 0 bases and V 11 bases, and 5 bases lay outside the gene matches. CDR3 length equals 13 residues. Germline V lookup: CDR1 MNHNS, CDR2 SASEGT. The repertoire was sequenced with immunoSEQ multiplex PCR; TCRdb's copy has only in-frame clones and lacks some. The sample includes some 2,100,000 clones, approximately 96% of them seen just once. This rearrangement joins TRBV6-1 to TRBJ1-1; 8 nucleotides match TRBD1. Sequencing was done on a sample of naive CD4+ T cells sorted from blood. The subset here: CD45RA+ positively selected. This receptor was identified in a man aged 18 to 29 in good health. The DNA for the CDR3 is TGTGCCGGGTTGGGACAGGTGAACACTGAAGCTTTCTTT. This translates into CAGLGQVNTEAFF.